This section outlines one T cell receptor beta chain sequence together with its context. Its target is unknown. At one end the junction does not follow the germline gene, possibly because of a read error. The use of a sample-barcoded 5' primer and a J-beta primer mix characterized a second PCR of roughly 7 to 11 cycles. TCRdb redid the calling of the 5' RACE reads with MiXCR, one entry per CDR3 protein. The sample lists approximately 400,000 distinct CDR3 sequences; about 52% were seen once. Germline assignment: CDR1 SGDLS and CDR2 YYNGEE. This CDR3 spans 15 amino acids. These data come from a study of blood T cells in healthy people across ages. Overall study findings and caveats: Changes in expanded clonotypes were possibly confounded, as the CMV status of donors was unknown. Diversity of TCR beta correlated strongly with naive T cell percentage.

Extraction yielded at least 5 micrograms of total RNA per sample. The chain links TRBV9 to TRBJ2-1; unclear D gene. The sequenced sample was blood. The TCR was taken from a man between 60 and 75 years old in good health. CDR3 loop: CAISVEAGPYNEQFF. CDR3 bases: TGTGCCATCAGCGTAGAGGCAGGCCCCTACAATGAGCAGTTCTTC.